What follows is one T cell receptor beta chain and its context. Its antigen is still unknown. These data belong to a study of PD-1 blockade in classical Hodgkin lymphoma. Whole-study findings and limits: It was reported that newly diagnosed patients had less baseline TCR diversity than healthy donors. Possible causes of repertoire differences, disease activity or prior therapy, remain undefined.

The repertoire was sequenced with immunoSEQ multiplex PCR; TCRdb's copy has only in-frame clones and lacks some. This sample has approximately 47,000 clones, with more than 75% found just once. CDR3 length: 19 amino acids. V shed 0 bases and J 4 bases; nucleotides not matched to a gene: 13. Germline lookup yields CDR1 SGHRS and CDR2 YFSETQ. The time point is: newly diagnosed, previously untreated cHL patient sample. The authors compared against newly diagnosed, untreated classical Hodgkin lymphoma PBMCs. The clonotype originates from a human donor with classical Hodgkin lymphoma. The specimen sequenced was peripheral blood mononuclear cells (PBMCs). The chain recombines TRBV5-1 with TRBJ1-3, with 10 bases aligning to TRBD1. Here the CDR3 DNA reads TGCGCCAGCAGCTTGGCCGGGACAGGGGCTATGAGCGGAGGAAACACCATATATTTT. Its protein is CASSLAGTGAMSGGNTIYF.